The source of this TCR beta chain is a study of blood T cell repertoires in COVID-19. Whole-study context: From the United States, Italy and Spain came samples of acute and convalescent COVID-19. From T cells, B-cell-depleted T cells, or PBMCs came the material, which was cDNA or gDNA.

How the authors handled the data: How many nucleated cells were present was estimated from reference gene primer amplification. Assay used: immunoSEQ multiplex PCR; TCRdb lists only in-frame clones, some missing. The D gene and trimming were derived from the DNA, and the V and J assignments and clone size from that table. The sample consists of some 87,000 clones, more than 80% of them appearing once. Sequencing was carried out using peripheral blood. The source of this sequence is a human donor in a cohort sampled during active COVID-19.

The CDR3 sequence: CAISDRGEQFF. In nucleotides, the CDR3 is TGTGCCATCAGTGACCGGGGTGAGCAGTTCTTC. The chain recombines TRBV10-3 with TRBJ2-1; D is possibly TRBD2 (5 bases). CDR1 is ENHRY, CDR2 SYGVKD, per germline. The V and J ends lost 3 bases and 9 bases respectively, with 6 bases between them. There are 11 residues in the CDR3.